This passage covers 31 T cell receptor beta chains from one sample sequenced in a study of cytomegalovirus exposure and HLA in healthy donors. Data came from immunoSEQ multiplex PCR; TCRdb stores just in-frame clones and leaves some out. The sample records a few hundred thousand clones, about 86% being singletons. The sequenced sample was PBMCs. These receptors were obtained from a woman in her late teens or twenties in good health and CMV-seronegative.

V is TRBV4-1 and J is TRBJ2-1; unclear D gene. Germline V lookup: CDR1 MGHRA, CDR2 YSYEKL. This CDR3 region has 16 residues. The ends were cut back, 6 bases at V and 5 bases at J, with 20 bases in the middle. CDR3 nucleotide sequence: TGCGCCAGCAGACTTCAAGAGTTTACCTTGGACAATGAGCAGTTCTTC. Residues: CASRLQEFTLDNEQFF.

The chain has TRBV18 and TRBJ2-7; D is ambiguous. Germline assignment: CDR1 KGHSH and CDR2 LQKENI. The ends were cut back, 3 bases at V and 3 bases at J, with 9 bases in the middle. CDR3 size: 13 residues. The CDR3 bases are TGTGCCAGCTCACCGAACGGTGGCTACGAGCAGTACTTC. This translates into CASSPNGGYEQYF.

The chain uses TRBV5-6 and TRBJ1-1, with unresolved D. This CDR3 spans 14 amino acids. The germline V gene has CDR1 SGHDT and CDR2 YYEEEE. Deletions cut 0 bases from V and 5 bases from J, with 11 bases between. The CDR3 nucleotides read TGTGCCAGCAGCTTGGGGGCGGGGAGGACTGAAGCTTTCTTT. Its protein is CASSLGAGRTEAFF.

CDR3 DNA sequence: TGCGCCAGCAGCTTGGCCGGGGGGGGCCGAGGTACTGAAGCTTTCTTT. Its translation is CASSLAGGGRGTEAFF. The chain joins TRBV5-1 to TRBJ1-1; D is possibly TRBD1 (6 bases). Trimming shortened V by 0 bases and J by 5 bases, and 17 bases separated the two germline ends. The germline V gene has CDR1 SGHRS and CDR2 YFSETQ. The CDR3 totals 16 residues.

The CDR3 is CASSIRTGGNTEAFF. The CDR3 bases are TGTGCCAGTAGTATACGGACAGGGGGCAACACTGAAGCTTTCTTT. The chain recombines TRBV19 with TRBJ1-1, with 11 nucleotides matching TRBD1. Germline loops: CDR1 LNHDA, CDR2 SQIVND (reference sequence). CDR3 length equals 15 residues. Trimming took 2 bases from V and 2 from J; bases not matched to a gene: 1. Together with reference TRBV19 and TRBJ1-1, the CDR3 gives the full variable domain: DGGITQSPKYLFRKEGQNVTLSCEQNLNHDAMYWYRQDPGQGLRLIYYSQIVNDFQKGDIAEGYSVSREKKESFPLTVTSAQKNPTAFYLCASSIRTGGNTEAFFGQGTRLTVV.

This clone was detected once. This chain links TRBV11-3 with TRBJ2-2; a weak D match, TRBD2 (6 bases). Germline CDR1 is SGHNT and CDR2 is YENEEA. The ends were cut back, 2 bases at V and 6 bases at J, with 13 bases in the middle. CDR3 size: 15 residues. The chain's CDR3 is CASSLNGRGAGELFF. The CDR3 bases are TGTGCCAGCAGCTTAAACGGGAGAGGCGCCGGGGAGCTGTTTTTT.

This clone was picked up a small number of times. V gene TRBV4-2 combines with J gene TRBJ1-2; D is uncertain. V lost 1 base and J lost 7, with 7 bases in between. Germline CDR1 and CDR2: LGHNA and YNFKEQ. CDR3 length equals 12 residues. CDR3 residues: CASSQVRSGYTF. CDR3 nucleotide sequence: TGTGCCAGCAGCCAAGTGAGATCTGGCTACACCTTC.

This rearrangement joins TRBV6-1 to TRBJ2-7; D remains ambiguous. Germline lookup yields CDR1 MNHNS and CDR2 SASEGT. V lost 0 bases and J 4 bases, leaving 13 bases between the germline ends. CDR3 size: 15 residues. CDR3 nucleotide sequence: TGTGCCAGCAGTGAAGCGTTTGGGCTTGGGTACGAGCAGTACTTC. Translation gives CASSEAFGLGYEQYF.

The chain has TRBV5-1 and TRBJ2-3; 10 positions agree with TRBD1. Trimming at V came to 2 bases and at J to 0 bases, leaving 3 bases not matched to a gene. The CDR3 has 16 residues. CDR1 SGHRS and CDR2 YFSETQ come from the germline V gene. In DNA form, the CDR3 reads TGCGCCAGCAGCTTCGGACAGGGGGGGAGCACAGATACGCAGTATTTT. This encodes CASSFGQGGSTDTQYF.

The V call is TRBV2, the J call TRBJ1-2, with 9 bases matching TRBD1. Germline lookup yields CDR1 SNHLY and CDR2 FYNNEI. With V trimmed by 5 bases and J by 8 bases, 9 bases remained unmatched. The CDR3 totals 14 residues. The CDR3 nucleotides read TGTGCCAGCAGTCGGGACAGGGAAGTAGGCGGCTACACCTTC. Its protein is CASSRDREVGGYTF. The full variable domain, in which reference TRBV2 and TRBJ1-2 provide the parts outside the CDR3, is EPEVTQTPSHQVTQMGQEVILRCVPISNHLYFYWYRQILGQKVEFLVSFYNNEISEKSEIFDDQFSVERPDGSNFTLKIRSTKLEDSAMYFCASSRDREVGGYTFGSGTRLTVV.

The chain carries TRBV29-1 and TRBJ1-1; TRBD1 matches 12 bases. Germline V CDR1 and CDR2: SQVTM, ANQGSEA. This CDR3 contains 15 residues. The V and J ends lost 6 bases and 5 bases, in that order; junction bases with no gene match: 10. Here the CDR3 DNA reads TGCAGCGTGCCGGGACAGGGGGCTTCTGGAACTGAAGCTTTCTTT. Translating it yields CSVPGQGASGTEAFF.

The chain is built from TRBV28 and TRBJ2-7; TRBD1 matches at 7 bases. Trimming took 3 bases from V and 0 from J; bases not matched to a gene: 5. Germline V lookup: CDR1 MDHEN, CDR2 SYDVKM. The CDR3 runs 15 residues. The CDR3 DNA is TGTGCCAGCAGTTTGACAGGGATACACTCCTACGAGCAGTACTTC. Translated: CASSLTGIHSYEQYF.

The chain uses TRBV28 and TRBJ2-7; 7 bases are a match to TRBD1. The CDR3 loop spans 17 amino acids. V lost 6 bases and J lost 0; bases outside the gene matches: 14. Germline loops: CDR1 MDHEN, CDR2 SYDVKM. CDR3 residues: CASSLNERDSSSYEQYF. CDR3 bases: TGTGCCAGCAGCCTTAACGAGAGGGACAGTAGCTCCTACGAGCAGTACTTC.

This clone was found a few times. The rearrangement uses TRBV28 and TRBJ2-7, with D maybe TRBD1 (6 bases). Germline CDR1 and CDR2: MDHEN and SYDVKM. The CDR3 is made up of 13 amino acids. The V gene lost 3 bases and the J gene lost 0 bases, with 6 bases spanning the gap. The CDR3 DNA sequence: TGTGCCAGCAGTTTGGGGGCCTCCTACGAGCAGTACTTC. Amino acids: CASSLGASYEQYF.

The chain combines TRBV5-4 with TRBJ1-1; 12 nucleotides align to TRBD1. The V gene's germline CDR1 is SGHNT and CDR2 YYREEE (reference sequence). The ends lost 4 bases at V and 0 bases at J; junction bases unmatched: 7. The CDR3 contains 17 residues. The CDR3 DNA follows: TGTGCCAGCAGCCCGGGACAGGGGGCCTTCATGAACACTGAAGCTTTCTTT. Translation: CASSPGQGAFMNTEAFF.

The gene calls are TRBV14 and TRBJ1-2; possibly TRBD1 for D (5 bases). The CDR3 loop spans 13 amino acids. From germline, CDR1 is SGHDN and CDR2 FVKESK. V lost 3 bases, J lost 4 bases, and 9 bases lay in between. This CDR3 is CASSHRAGYGYTF. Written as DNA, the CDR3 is TGTGCCAGCAGCCACAGGGCTGGCTATGGCTACACCTTC.

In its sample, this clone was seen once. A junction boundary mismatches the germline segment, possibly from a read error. This CDR3 is CASSIGTSSSYNEQFF. The CDR3 DNA reads as TGTGCCAGCAGCATAGGGACTAGCAGCTCCTACAATGAGCAGTTCTTC. V and J are TRBV13 and TRBJ2-1; 9 bases agree with TRBD2. Germline V gene sequence: CDR1 PRHDT, CDR2 FYEKMQ (reference sequence). This CDR3 has 16 amino acids.

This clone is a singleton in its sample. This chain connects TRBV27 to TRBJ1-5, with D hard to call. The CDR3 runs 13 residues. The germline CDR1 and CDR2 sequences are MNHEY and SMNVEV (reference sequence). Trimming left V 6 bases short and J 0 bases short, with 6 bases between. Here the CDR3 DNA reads TGTGCCAGCAGAATGGCTAGCAATCAGCCCCAGCATTTT. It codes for CASRMASNQPQHF.

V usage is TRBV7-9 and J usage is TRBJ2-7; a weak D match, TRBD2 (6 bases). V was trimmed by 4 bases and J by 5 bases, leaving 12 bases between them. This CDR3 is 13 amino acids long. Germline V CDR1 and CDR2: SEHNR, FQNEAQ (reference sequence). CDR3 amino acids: CASSSRDFHEQYF. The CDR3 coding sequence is TGTGCCAGCAGCTCCCGGGACTTCCACGAGCAGTACTTC.

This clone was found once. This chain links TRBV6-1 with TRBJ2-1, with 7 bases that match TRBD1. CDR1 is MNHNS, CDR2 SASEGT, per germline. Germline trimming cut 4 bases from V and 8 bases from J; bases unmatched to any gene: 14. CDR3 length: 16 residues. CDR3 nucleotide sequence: TGTGCCAGCAGTGCTCCCCTGACAGGGTATCACTATGAGCAGTTCTTC. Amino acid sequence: CASSAPLTGYHYEQFF.

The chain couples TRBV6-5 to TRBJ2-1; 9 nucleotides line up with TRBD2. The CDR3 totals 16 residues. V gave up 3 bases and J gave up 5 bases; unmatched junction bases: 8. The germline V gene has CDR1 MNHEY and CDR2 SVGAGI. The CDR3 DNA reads TGTGCCAGCAGTTATCTCAGCGGGAGGATAAACAATGAGCAGTTCTTC. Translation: CASSYLSGRINNEQFF.

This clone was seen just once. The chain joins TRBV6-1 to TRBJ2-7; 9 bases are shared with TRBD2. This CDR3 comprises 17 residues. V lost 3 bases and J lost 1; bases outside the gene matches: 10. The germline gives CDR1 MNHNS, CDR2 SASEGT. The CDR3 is CASSEGDSGSLSYEQYF. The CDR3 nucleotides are TGTGCCAGCAGTGAGGGTGATAGCGGGAGCCTATCCTACGAGCAGTACTTC.

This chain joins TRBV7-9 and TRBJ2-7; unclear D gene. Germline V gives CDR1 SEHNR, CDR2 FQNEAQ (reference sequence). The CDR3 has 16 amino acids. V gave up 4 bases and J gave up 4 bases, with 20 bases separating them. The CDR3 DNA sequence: TGTGCCAGCAGCTCCAATGGGCAGGATTGGATATACGAGCAGTACTTC. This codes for CASSSNGQDWIYEQYF.

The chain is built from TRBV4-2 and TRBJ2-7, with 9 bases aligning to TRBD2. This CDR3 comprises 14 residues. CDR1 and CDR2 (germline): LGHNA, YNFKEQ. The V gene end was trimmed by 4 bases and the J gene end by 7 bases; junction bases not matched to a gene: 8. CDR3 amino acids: CASSPDSGRAEQYF. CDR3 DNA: TGTGCCAGCAGCCCCGATAGCGGGAGAGCAGAGCAGTACTTC.

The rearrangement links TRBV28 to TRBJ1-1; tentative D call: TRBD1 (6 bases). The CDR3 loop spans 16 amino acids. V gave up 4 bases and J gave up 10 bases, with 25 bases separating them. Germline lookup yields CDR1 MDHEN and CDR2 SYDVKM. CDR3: CASSSATGGGGTGAFF. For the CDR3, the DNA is TGTGCCAGCAGTTCAGCGACAGGAGGCGGTGGCACGGGAGCTTTCTTT.

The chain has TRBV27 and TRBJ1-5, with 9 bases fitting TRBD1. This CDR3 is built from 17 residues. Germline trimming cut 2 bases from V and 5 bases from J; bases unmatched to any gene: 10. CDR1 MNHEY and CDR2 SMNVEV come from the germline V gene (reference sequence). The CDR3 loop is CASSLGTGGTGHQPQHF. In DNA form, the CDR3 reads TGTGCCAGCAGTTTAGGGACGGGGGGGACAGGGCATCAGCCCCAGCATTTT.

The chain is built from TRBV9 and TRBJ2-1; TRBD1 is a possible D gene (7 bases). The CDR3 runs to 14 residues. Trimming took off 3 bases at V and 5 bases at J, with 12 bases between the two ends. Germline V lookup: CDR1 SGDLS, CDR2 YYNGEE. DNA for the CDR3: TGTGCCAGCAGCGGCGGGACAGTGGACAATGAGCAGTTCTTC. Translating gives CASSGGTVDNEQFF.

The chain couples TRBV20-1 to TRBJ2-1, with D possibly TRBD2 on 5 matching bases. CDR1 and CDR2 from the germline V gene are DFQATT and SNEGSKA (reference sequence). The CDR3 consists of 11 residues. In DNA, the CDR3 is TGCAGAGCCGGGCAGACTACTGAGCAGTTCTTC. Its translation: CRAGQTTEQFF.

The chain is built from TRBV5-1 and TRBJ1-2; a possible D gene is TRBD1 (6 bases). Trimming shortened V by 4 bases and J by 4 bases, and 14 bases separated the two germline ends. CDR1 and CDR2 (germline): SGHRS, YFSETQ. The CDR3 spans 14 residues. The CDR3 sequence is CASSRRTDGYGYTF. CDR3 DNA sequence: TGCGCCAGCAGCCGGCGGACAGACGGCTATGGCTACACCTTC.

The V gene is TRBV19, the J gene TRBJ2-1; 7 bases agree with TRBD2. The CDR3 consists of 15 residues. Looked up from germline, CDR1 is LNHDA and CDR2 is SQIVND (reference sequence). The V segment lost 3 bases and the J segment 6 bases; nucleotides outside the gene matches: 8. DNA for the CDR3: TGTGCCAGTAGTATTGTTGCGGGAGAGGTCAATGAGCAGTTCTTC. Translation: CASSIVAGEVNEQFF.

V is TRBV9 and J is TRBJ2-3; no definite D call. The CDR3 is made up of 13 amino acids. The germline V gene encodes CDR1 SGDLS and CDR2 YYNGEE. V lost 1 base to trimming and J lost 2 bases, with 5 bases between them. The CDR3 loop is CASSVSVTDTQYF. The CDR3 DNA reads TGTGCCAGCAGCGTATCTGTCACAGATACGCAGTATTTT.